This record covers a single T cell receptor beta chain. Its specificity is not known. One base away lies a much larger clone, so this may be a sequencing read error. Stated time point: pre-sensitization, week 0. Treatment in this sample: therapeutic diphenylcyclopropenone sensitization with weekly scalp DPC. This record belongs to a study of human T cells and chemical hapten exposure. Study-level background: Sensitization applied 2% DPC to approximately 2 cm by approximately 2 cm of upper inner arm skin. Patches that contained 0.01% DPC were applied to the upper back and read at 6 days. Predominantly women, the patients had alopecia areata, totalis or universalis.

Study-wide points: Donors, who had alopecia, may show an immune response that differs from healthy people's.

V lost 3 bases to trimming and J lost 6 bases, with 12 bases between them. The CDR3 consists of 13 residues. CDR1 is SGHDT, CDR2 YYEEEE, per germline. From the RACE reads, TCRdb called clonotypes with MiXCR, one entry per CDR3 protein. Here the sample spans roughly 100,000 distinct CDR3 sequences, less than 14% being singletons. The clonotype comes from a woman aged 55-69 years with alopecia areata. Some clones in this sample may be carry-over from other donors' samples. The material was whole blood, obtained in connection with sensitization to the hapten diphenylcyclopropenone (DPC). V gene TRBV5-6 combines with J gene TRBJ1-2, with D maybe TRBD1 (6 bases). The CDR3 reads CASSWGHYDGYTF. The DNA of the CDR3 is TGTGCCAGCAGCTGGGGACACTACGATGGCTACACCTTC.